These 3 T cell receptor beta chains originate from one sample sequenced in a study of Ad26.COV2.S vaccination and SARS-CoV-2 variants. Treatment specified: 15 to 20 received Ad26.COV2.S at low or high dose, single or two shots; several received placebo; per-sample allocation not given. Following the first vaccine or placebo injection, samples were taken on day 63. Assay used: immunoSEQ multiplex PCR; TCRdb lists only in-frame clones, some missing. The sample lists about 420,000 clones; 70% to 90% were seen once. Sequenced material: peripheral blood, taken in a trial of Ad26.COV2.S vaccine versus placebo. The source is a person aged 18 to 65 who received the Ad26.COV2.S COVID-19 vaccine or a placebo.

The chain uses TRBV29-1 and TRBJ1-2, with D hard to call. Germline V CDR1 and CDR2: SQVTM, ANQGSEA. The CDR3 runs to 15 residues. V lost 3 bases and J lost 5, with 19 bases in between. DNA for the CDR3: TGCAGCGTTGATTTGGCCGACGGGCCGAGTTATGGCTACACCTTC. Translation gives CSVDLADGPSYGYTF.

This clone has a single count. This chain links TRBV6-1 with TRBJ1-4; D is uncertain. The CDR3 covers 14 residues. Germline loops: CDR1 MNHNS, CDR2 SASEGT. Trimming shortened V by 2 bases and J by 10 bases, and 14 bases separated the two germline ends. CDR3 sequence reads: CASSEYRWKGKLFF. CDR3 sequence (DNA): TGTGCCAGCAGTGAATACAGATGGAAGGGAAAACTGTTTTTT.

V and J are TRBV5-1 and TRBJ2-2, with a weak D call TRBD2 (6 bases). Germline CDR1 SGHRS, CDR2 YFSETQ. V lost 3 bases and J lost 6, with 9 bases in between. CDR3 length: 13 residues. In nucleotides, the CDR3 is TGCGCCAGCAGCTCCTGGGAGGCCGGGGAGCTGTTTTTT. Protein: CASSSWEAGELFF. Filled out from reference TRBV5-1 and TRBJ2-2, the complete variable domain reads KAGVTQTPRYLIKTRGQQVTLSCSPISGHRSVSWYQQTPGQGLQFLFEYFSETQRNKGNFPGRFSGRQFSNSRSEMNVSTLELGDSALYLCASSSWEAGELFFGEGSRLTVL.